What follows are 23 T cell receptor beta chains derived from one specimen sequenced in a study of blood T cell repertoires in COVID-19. TCRdb's table, derived via immunoSEQ multiplex PCR, lists solely in-frame clones and lacks some. The sample lists 200,000 to 250,000 clones, 83% occurring once. Input material: peripheral blood. These TCRs come from a human donor in a cohort sampled during active COVID-19.

The CDR3 here is CASSSWGVGELFF. As DNA, the CDR3 is TGTGCCAGCAGCTCCTGGGGGGTCGGGGAGCTGTTTTTT. The chain carries TRBV7-6 and TRBJ2-2, with a weak D call TRBD2 (6 bases). From germline, CDR1 is SGHVS and CDR2 FNYEAQ. The length of the CDR3 is 13 residues. V was trimmed by 4 bases and J by 7 bases, leaving 10 bases between them.

The chain carries TRBV5-1 and TRBJ2-2, with TRBD1 as a possible D gene (6 bases). Trimming left V 3 bases short and J 4 bases short, with 13 bases between. CDR1 SGHRS and CDR2 YFSETQ come from the germline V gene. The CDR3 consists of 15 residues. The CDR3 loop reads CASSWTDATTGELFF. The DNA for the CDR3 is TGCGCCAGCAGCTGGACAGATGCGACCACCGGGGAGCTGTTTTTT.

The chain employs TRBV11-3 and TRBJ2-2; D is unresolved. CDR1 and CDR2 from the germline V gene are SGHNT and YENEEA. This CDR3 is 18 amino acids long. Trimming stripped 0 bases from V and 3 bases from J, with 17 bases between. CDR3 coding DNA: TGTGCCAGCAGCTTAGATTTGTGGGCTGCCCCTTACACCGGGGAGCTGTTTTTT. It specifies CASSLDLWAAPYTGELFF.

This clone was found once. The genes are TRBV25-1 and TRBJ2-2; 13 bases align to TRBD2. This CDR3 is built from 18 residues. Germline CDR1 MGHDK, CDR2 SYGVNS. J lost 4 bases, V lost 2 bases, and 7 bases had no gene match. DNA of the CDR3: TGTGCCAGCAGTGAAACTAGCGGGGGGGCATTAGGCACCGGGGAGCTGTTTTTT. Its translation: CASSETSGGALGTGELFF.

The chain has TRBV4-1 and TRBJ2-2; 8 bases agree with TRBD2. Germline trimming cut 4 bases from V and 6 bases from J; bases unmatched to any gene: 10. The CDR3 has 16 amino acids. Germline loops: CDR1 MGHRA, CDR2 YSYEKL. CDR3 nucleotide sequence: TGCGCCAGCAGCCCTACTAGCGGTCCTGGGGCCGGGGAGCTGTTTTTT. It yields the protein CASSPTSGPGAGELFF.

The chain joins TRBV12-5 to TRBJ1-1; 7 nucleotides match TRBD1. Looked up from germline, CDR1 is LGHNT and CDR2 is FRNRAP. V lost 2 bases to trimming and J lost 0 bases; unmatched junction nucleotides: 6. The CDR3 covers 16 residues. The CDR3 region is CASGLSRDSLNTEAFF. Written as DNA, the CDR3 is TGTGCTAGTGGTTTGTCCCGGGACAGCTTGAACACTGAAGCTTTCTTT.

The chain couples TRBV18 to TRBJ2-2; possible D gene TRBD1, 6 bases. Per the germline V gene, CDR1 is KGHSH and CDR2 is LQKENI. CDR3 length: 14 amino acids. Deletions cut 3 bases from V and 5 bases from J, with 10 bases between. The CDR3: CASSPRGDTGELFF. DNA for the CDR3: TGTGCCAGCTCACCCAGGGGAGATACCGGGGAGCTGTTTTTT.

V is TRBV12-3 or TRBV12-4 and J is TRBJ2-7; 7 positions agree with TRBD1. The V gene end was trimmed by 3 bases and the J gene end by 6 bases; junction bases not matched to a gene: 5. The CDR3 loop spans 13 amino acids. CDR3 bases: TGTGCCAGCAGTTTGACACAGGGGAGCGAGCAGTACTTC. Residues: CASSLTQGSEQYF.

V is TRBV19 and J is TRBJ1-6, with 9 bases that match TRBD1. V was pared by 6 bases and J by 7 bases, with 10 bases of the junction left unmatched. Germline V gene data show CDR1 as LNHDA and CDR2 as SQIVND (reference sequence). The CDR3 loop spans 16 amino acids. As DNA, the CDR3 is TGTGCCAGTAGCCCAGGGTCTGGACAGGGGAATTCACCCCTCCACTTT. Translated: CASSPGSGQGNSPLHF.

The chain joins TRBV19 to TRBJ1-2; TRBD1 matches at 7 bases. V gave up 6 bases and J gave up 1 base; unmatched junction bases: 8. This CDR3 has 15 residues. Germline V CDR1 and CDR2: LNHDA, SQIVND (reference sequence). The CDR3 loop is CASRLRDRSNYGYTF. CDR3 coding DNA: TGTGCCAGTAGACTAAGGGACAGAAGTAACTATGGCTACACCTTC.

The chain combines TRBV10-3 with TRBJ2-1, with 10 positions matching TRBD2. Germline V lookup: CDR1 ENHRY, CDR2 SYGVKD. The CDR3 is made up of 15 amino acids. V trimming: 0 bases; J trimming: 7 bases; junction bases outside the gene matches: 3. The CDR3 DNA is TGTGCCATCAGTGAGTCGGAAGCGGGAGGGAATGAGCAGTTCTTC. Protein: CAISESEAGGNEQFF.

V gene TRBV4-1 combines with J gene TRBJ1-1; D not certain. This CDR3 is 14 amino acids long. Trimming left V 4 bases short and J 0 bases short, with 9 bases between. The germline CDR1 and CDR2 sequences are MGHRA and YSYEKL. Here the CDR3 reads CASSLGNLNTEAFF. CDR3 nucleotides: TGCGCCAGCAGCCTCGGGAACCTGAACACTGAAGCTTTCTTT.

The rearrangement joins TRBV18 to TRBJ1-2; a possible D gene is TRBD1 (6 bases). Germline V gene sequence: CDR1 KGHSH, CDR2 LQKENI. The CDR3 loop spans 13 amino acids. Trimming cost V 5 bases and J 2 bases, with 9 bases left between them. For the CDR3, the DNA is TGTGCCAGCTCATCAGGGGAAAACTATGGCTACACCTTC. Its translation: CASSSGENYGYTF. Supplemented by reference TRBV18 and TRBJ1-2, the full variable domain reads NAGVMQNPRHLVRRRGQEARLRCSPMKGHSHVYWYRQLPEEGLKFMVYLQKENIIDESGMPKERFSAEFPKEGPSILRIQQVVRGDSAAYFCASSSGENYGYTFGSGTRLTVV.

The V call is TRBV7-3, the J call TRBJ2-2; D is undetermined. The CDR3 contains 12 residues. The V gene's germline CDR1 is SGHTA and CDR2 FQGTGA. The ends were cut back, 4 bases at V and 7 bases at J, with 7 bases in the middle. As DNA, the CDR3 is TGTGCCAGCAGCTACCAGAACGGGGAGCTGTTTTTT. Protein sequence: CASSYQNGELFF.

V gene TRBV28 combines with J gene TRBJ1-5; 8 nucleotides match TRBD1. The V gene end was trimmed by 1 base and the J gene end by 4 bases; junction bases not matched to a gene: 3. The germline gives CDR1 MDHEN, CDR2 SYDVKM. The CDR3 is 15 residues long. The CDR3 loop reads CASSLSGGLNQPQHF. The CDR3 nucleotides read TGTGCCAGCAGTTTATCAGGGGGCCTTAATCAGCCCCAGCATTTT.

V and J are TRBV19 and TRBJ2-3; TRBD2 is a possible D gene (5 bases). The CDR3 is 14 amino acids. CDR1 and CDR2 (germline): LNHDA, SQIVND (reference sequence). V dropped 3 bases and J dropped 5 bases, with 12 bases sitting between them. CDR3 amino acids: CASSISRVGDTQYF. CDR3 coding DNA: TGTGCCAGTAGTATTTCGAGGGTGGGAGATACGCAGTATTTT.

The chain links TRBV7-9 to TRBJ2-7; D not certain. The CDR3 has 14 amino acids. V lost 1 base and J lost 3, with 10 bases in between. The germline CDR1 and CDR2 sequences are SEHNR and FQNEAQ (reference sequence). The DNA for the CDR3 is TGTGCCAGCAGCTTAGTCCCCGAGGACTACGAGCAGTACTTC. Amino acids: CASSLVPEDYEQYF.

The chain employs TRBV14 and TRBJ2-7; 7 bases are shared with TRBD2. Trimming at V came to 6 bases and at J to 1 base, leaving 6 bases not matched to a gene. Germline lookup yields CDR1 SGHDN and CDR2 FVKESK. CDR3 length: 14 residues. This CDR3 is CASSLGRGSYEQYF. The DNA of the CDR3 is TGTGCCAGCAGTCTTGGGAGGGGTTCCTACGAGCAGTACTTC.

The V and J genes are TRBV19 and TRBJ2-1; 8 positions match TRBD2. The CDR3 is 16 amino acids. Trimming at V came to 11 bases and at J to 5 bases, leaving 17 bases not matched to a gene. The germline V gene has CDR1 LNHDA and CDR2 SQIVND (reference sequence). In nucleotides, the CDR3 is TGTGCCTCCTCCATCCGCGGGAGGTCTAGCCACAATGAGCAGTTCTTC. This translates into CASSIRGRSSHNEQFF.

The J gene is TRBJ2-7, the V gene TRBV30; TRBD1 agrees at 8 bases. This CDR3 has 14 amino acids. The V segment lost 0 bases and the J segment 1 base; nucleotides outside the gene matches: 2. The germline gives CDR1 GTSNPN, CDR2 SVGIG (reference sequence). The CDR3 is CAWSVGQGSYEQYF. The CDR3 region has the DNA TGTGCCTGGAGTGTTGGACAGGGTTCCTACGAGCAGTACTTC.

J is TRBJ2-1 and V is TRBV2; 11 bases are shared with TRBD2. Germline CDR1 is SNHLY and CDR2 is FYNNEI. The junction had 10 bases not matched to a gene; V was cut back by 7 bases and J by 5 bases. This CDR3 has 16 amino acids. CDR3 sequence (DNA): TGTGCCAGCAAACGTATAGCGGGAGGGAGAGACAATGAGCAGTTCTTC. Translating it yields CASKRIAGGRDNEQFF.

The chain has TRBV6-5 and TRBJ2-3, with 10 bases aligning to TRBD1. Trimming removed 0 bases from V and 13 bases from J; junction bases left unmatched: 4. This CDR3 is built from 13 residues. CDR1 and CDR2 (germline): MNHEY, SVGAGI. The CDR3 reads CASSYSRGTGEYF. CDR3 coding DNA: TGTGCCAGCAGTTACTCAAGGGGGACAGGGGAGTATTTT.

The rearrangement joins TRBV27 to TRBJ2-1, with 8 nucleotides matching TRBD2. The germline V gene encodes CDR1 MNHEY and CDR2 SMNVEV (reference sequence). The length of the CDR3 is 16 residues. With V trimmed by 2 bases and J by 7 bases, 10 bases remained unmatched. The chain's CDR3 is CASSLRGGGPENEQFF. The DNA of the CDR3 is TGTGCCAGCAGTTTACGAGGCGGGGGGCCTGAGAATGAGCAGTTCTTC.